This TCR beta chain is drawn from a study of tumor and adjacent non-tumor tissue in lung cancer. The overall study: The patients, 10 men and a handful of women, were roughly 30 to 80 with stage I to III disease. Study observations and caveats: Normal lung showed higher cumulative top 100 clone frequency than tumor.

Three rounds of nested PCR, following a modified ARM-PCR protocol, produced the TCRbeta library. One entry per CDR3 protein, called by TCRdb with MiXCR from the multiplex PCR reads. The sample contains tens of thousands of distinct CDR3 sequences, roughly 80% of which appear only once. As for this clonotype: Its antigen is currently unknown.

The CDR3 is 15 amino acids. Germline-derived CDR1 and CDR2 are LGHNA and YNFKEQ. J was trimmed by 16 bases and V by 2 bases; bases with no gene match: 17. The template was RNA from unsorted bulk tissue. The chain joins TRBV4-2 to TRBJ2-1; 7 bases are a match to TRBD2. The clonotype originates from a woman in her forties or fifties with non-small cell lung cancer. The sample comprised lung tumor tissue. CDR3 nucleotides: TGTGCCAGCAGCCAATCCCTAGCGGAGTTGGTTGAGTACTTCTTC. Its translation is CASSQSLAELVEYFF.